This TCR beta chain was sequenced during a study of Ad26.COV2.S vaccination and SARS-CoV-2 variants. Study context: Ad26.COV2.S, an intramuscular injection, was given once or twice 56 days apart. Study outcomes and limitations: It is possible that the TCR breadth and depth analyses underestimated the total T cell responses.

Treatment meaning: 15 to 20 received Ad26.COV2.S at low or high dose, single or two shots; about 5 received placebo; per-sample allocation not given. Material that was analyzed had been drawn on day 63 after the first vaccine or placebo injection. The CDR3 runs to 16 residues. Germline V CDR1 and CDR2: SEHNR, FQNEAQ (reference sequence). J gave up 5 bases and V 3 bases, and 5 bases lay outside the gene matches. This clone was found a few times. Its target is unknown. Using immunoSEQ multiplex PCR, the repertoire was profiled, and TCRdb retains in-frame clones only, with some absent. The sample contains 300,000 to 350,000 clones, 70% to 90% of which appear only once.

The TCR originated in a person between 18 and 65 years old who received the Ad26.COV2.S COVID-19 vaccine or a placebo. Sequenced material: peripheral blood, taken in a trial of Ad26.COV2.S vaccine versus placebo. The rearrangement links TRBV7-9 to TRBJ2-2; 11 nucleotides agree with TRBD2. Here the CDR3 DNA reads TGTGCCAGCAGCTTGCCTAGCGGGGGGTCAACCGGGGAGCTGTTTTTT. This codes for CASSLPSGGSTGELFF.